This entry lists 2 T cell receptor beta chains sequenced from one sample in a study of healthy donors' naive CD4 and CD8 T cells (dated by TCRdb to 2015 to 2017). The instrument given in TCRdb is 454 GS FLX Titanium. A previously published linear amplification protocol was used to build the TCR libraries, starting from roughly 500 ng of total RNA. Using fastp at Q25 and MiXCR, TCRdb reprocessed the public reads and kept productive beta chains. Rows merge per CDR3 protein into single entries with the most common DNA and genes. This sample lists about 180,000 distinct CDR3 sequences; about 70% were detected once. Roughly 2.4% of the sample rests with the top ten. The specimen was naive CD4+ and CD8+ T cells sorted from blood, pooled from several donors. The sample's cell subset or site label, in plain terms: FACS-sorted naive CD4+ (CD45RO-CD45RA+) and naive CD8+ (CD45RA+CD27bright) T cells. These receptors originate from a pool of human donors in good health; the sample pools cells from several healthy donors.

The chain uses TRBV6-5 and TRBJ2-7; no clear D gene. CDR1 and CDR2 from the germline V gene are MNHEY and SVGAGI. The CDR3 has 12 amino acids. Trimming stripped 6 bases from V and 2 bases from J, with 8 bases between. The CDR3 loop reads CASRQDTYEQYF. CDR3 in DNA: TGTGCCAGCAGACAAGACACCTACGAGCAGTACTTC.

CDR3 region: CSVVLTSSYEQYF. DNA for the CDR3: TGCAGCGTTGTACTGACGAGCTCCTACGAGCAGTACTTC. The chain joins TRBV29-1 to TRBJ2-7; D not resolved. Germline CDR1 is SQVTM and CDR2 is ANQGSEA. This CDR3 comprises 13 residues. Deletions cut 4 bases from V and 0 bases from J, with 10 bases between.